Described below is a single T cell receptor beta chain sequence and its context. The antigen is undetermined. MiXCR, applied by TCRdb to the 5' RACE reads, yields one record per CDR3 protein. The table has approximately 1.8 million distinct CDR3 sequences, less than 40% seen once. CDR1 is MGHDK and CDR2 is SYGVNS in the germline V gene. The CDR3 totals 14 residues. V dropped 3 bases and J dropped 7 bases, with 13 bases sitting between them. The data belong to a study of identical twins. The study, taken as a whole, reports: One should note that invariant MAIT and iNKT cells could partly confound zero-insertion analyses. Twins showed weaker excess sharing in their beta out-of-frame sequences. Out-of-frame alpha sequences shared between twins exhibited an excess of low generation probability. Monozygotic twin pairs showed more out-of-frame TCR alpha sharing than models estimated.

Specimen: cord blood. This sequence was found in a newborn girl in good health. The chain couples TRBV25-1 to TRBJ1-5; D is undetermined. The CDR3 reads CASSDGQGRQPQHF. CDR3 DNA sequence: TGTGCCAGCAGTGATGGTCAAGGACGGCAGCCCCAGCATTTT.